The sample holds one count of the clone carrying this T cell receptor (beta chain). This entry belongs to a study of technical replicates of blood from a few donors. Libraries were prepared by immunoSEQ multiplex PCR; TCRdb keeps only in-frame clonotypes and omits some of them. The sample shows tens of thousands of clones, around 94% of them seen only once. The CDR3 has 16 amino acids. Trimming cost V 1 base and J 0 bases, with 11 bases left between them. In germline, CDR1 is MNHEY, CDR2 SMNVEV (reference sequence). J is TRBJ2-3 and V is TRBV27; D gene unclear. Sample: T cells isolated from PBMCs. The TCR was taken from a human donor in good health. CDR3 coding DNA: TGTGCCAGCAGTTTATTACGTCACGGGAGCACAGATACGCAGTATTTT. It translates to CASSLLRHGSTDTQYF.